This TCR beta chain originates from a study of early T cells in non-severe SARS-CoV-2 infection. Study-level background: From unsorted whole blood, bulk RNA was sequenced, and the chains remained unpaired. Overall study findings and caveats: Using VDJdb, the matching emphasized anti-spike CD8 responses while missing private and CD4 specificities.

This CDR3 region has 14 residues. Deletions cut 0 bases from V and 3 bases from J, with 9 bases between. CDR1 and CDR2 from the germline V gene are SGHDT and YYEEEE. In this sample, this clonotype turned up many times. The antigen remains unidentified. Individual cDNA molecules carried attached unique molecular identifiers. In TCRdb, the 5' RACE reads were re-called with MiXCR into one record per CDR3 protein. The sample lists tens of thousands of distinct CDR3 sequences, roughly a tenth occurring once. This chain connects TRBV5-6 to TRBJ1-2; D gene ambiguous. What was sequenced was whole blood. The receptor was derived from an adult who was a healthcare worker with PCR-confirmed SARS-CoV-2 infection or an uninfected control (not recorded which). This CDR3 is CASSLEGRHYGYTF. For the CDR3, the DNA is TGTGCCAGCAGCTTGGAGGGCAGGCACTATGGCTACACCTTC. Based on the CDR3 plus reference TRBV5-6 and TRBJ1-2, the full variable domain is DAGVTQSPTHLIKTRGQQVTLRCSPKSGHDTVSWYQQALGQGPQFIFQYYEEEERQRGNFPDRFSGHQFPNYSSELNVNALLLGDSALYLCASSLEGRHYGYTFGSGTRLTVV.